The 25 T cell receptor beta chains presented below share a single source sample, sequenced in a study of metastatic and nonmetastatic thyroid tumors. Among the patients, none had received any treatment before thyroid surgery. From the PCR reads, TCRdb re-called clones with MiXCR. The table shows tens of thousands of clones, with 18% occurring only once. The sequencing sample was made of blood. Receptor source: a female donor with papillary thyroid cancer or a benign thyroid nodule (not recorded which). Some clones in this sample may be carry-over from other donors' samples.

The chain carries TRBV11-2 and TRBJ2-2; 12 bases map to TRBD1. Germline V lookup: CDR1 SGHAT, CDR2 FQNNGV. The CDR3 has 15 amino acids. The trim removed 5 bases at V and 8 bases at J, leaving 6 bases unmatched. The CDR3 bases are TGTGCCAGCAGCCCCCGGGACAGGGGGCAAGGGGAGCTGTTTTTT. This encodes CASSPRDRGQGELFF.

This clone was seen repeatedly, ten times or more. The chain recombines TRBV5-6 with TRBJ2-1; the D is unclear. The V and J ends lost 4 bases and 4 bases respectively, with 15 bases between them. The CDR3 is made up of 15 amino acids. Germline values: CDR1 SGHDT, CDR2 YYEEEE. CDR3 nucleotides: TGTGCCAGCAGCCGTTACTCGGCCGGTTACAATGAGCAGTTCTTC. This sequence encodes CASSRYSAGYNEQFF.

This clone has at least ten counts. The chain employs TRBV19 and TRBJ1-1, with TRBD1 identical over 7 bases. The junction had 3 bases not matched to a gene; V was cut back by 4 bases and J by 7 bases. The CDR3 spans 12 residues. The germline gives CDR1 LNHDA, CDR2 SQIVND (reference sequence). CDR3 sequence: CASSTGGREAFF. CDR3 nucleotide sequence: TGTGCCAGTAGTACAGGGGGACGTGAAGCTTTCTTT.

This clone was counted many times. The chain employs TRBV19 and TRBJ2-5; TRBD1 matches 7 bases. The CDR3 is made up of 14 amino acids. V was pared by 7 bases and J by 3 bases, with 8 bases of the junction left unmatched. Germline-derived CDR1 and CDR2 are LNHDA and SQIVND (reference sequence). The CDR3 nucleotides read TGTGCCAGTACCAATACAGGGGAAAAAGAGACCCAGTACTTC. Encoded protein: CASTNTGEKETQYF.

This clone came up many times. A single base separates this from a much larger clone, so it may be a read error. The chain combines TRBV7-2 with TRBJ2-7; TRBD2 might be the D (6 bases). Trimming removed 1 base at V and 4 bases at J, with 11 bases between. Germline values: CDR1 SGHTA, CDR2 FQGNSA. This CDR3 is built from 14 residues. CDR3: CASSLVAAGYEQYF. The DNA for the CDR3 is TGTGCCAGCAGCTTAGTTGCTGCGGGATACGAGCAGTACTTC.

In this sample, this clone turned up many times. The chain recombines TRBV5-1 with TRBJ2-1, with 7 bases identical to TRBD2. The germline V gene encodes CDR1 SGHRS and CDR2 YFSETQ. The CDR3 contains 14 residues. Trimming removed 1 base from V and 6 bases from J; junction bases left unmatched: 4. CDR3: CASSLLSGGNEQFF. The CDR3 DNA is TGCGCCAGCAGCTTGTTGTCGGGGGGCAATGAGCAGTTCTTC.

There are many counts of this clone. This chain connects TRBV13 to TRBJ2-2; 7 positions match TRBD2. This CDR3 region has 16 residues. J was trimmed by 4 bases and V by 3 bases; bases with no gene match: 8. Germline V gene data show CDR1 as PRHDT and CDR2 as FYEKMQ (reference sequence). The CDR3 DNA reads as TGTGCCAGCAGCTTGCCTCTAGCGGAGGGCACCGGGGAGCTGTTTTTT. This translates into CASSLPLAEGTGELFF. Drawing the rest from reference TRBV13 and TRBJ2-2, the complete variable domain is AAGVIQSPRHLIKEKRETATLKCYPIPRHDTVYWYQQGPGQDPQFLISFYEKMQSDKGSIPDRFSAQQFSDYHSELNMSSLELGDSALYFCASSLPLAEGTGELFFGEGSRLTVL.

The V gene is TRBV12-3 or TRBV12-4, the J gene TRBJ2-2; 8 bases match TRBD2. With V trimmed by 4 bases and J by 3 bases, 4 bases remained unmatched. The CDR3 has 15 amino acids. The CDR3 coding sequence is TGTGCCAGCAGTTCACCACTAGCGGACACCGGGGAGCTGTTTTTT. Its protein product is CASSSPLADTGELFF.

The table lists this clone with many counts. The chain links TRBV20-1 to TRBJ1-2; D is possibly TRBD1 (5 bases). Trimming took off 6 bases at V and 2 bases at J, with 16 bases between the two ends. The CDR3 has 14 amino acids. Looked up from germline, CDR1 is DFQATT and CDR2 is SNEGSKA (reference sequence). CDR3 amino acids: CSAHSRESNYGYTF. CDR3 DNA sequence: TGCAGTGCCCACTCCAGGGAATCCAACTATGGCTACACCTTC.

At least ten counts were recorded for this clone. The V and J genes are TRBV7-2 and TRBJ2-5; maybe TRBD2 (7 bases). Germline V gene sequence: CDR1 SGHTA, CDR2 FQGNSA. V was clipped by 5 bases and J by 5 bases, with 18 bases between them. This CDR3 contains 15 residues. CDR3 bases: TGTGCCAGCAGCCGCCGGGCGGGGGCTGGGGAGACCCAGTACTTC. Encoded protein: CASSRRAGAGETQYF.

This clone was observed many times. The chain recombines TRBV5-1 with TRBJ2-3; 9 bases agree with TRBD2. Germline assignment: CDR1 SGHRS and CDR2 YFSETQ. This CDR3 is 16 amino acids long. The J segment lost 4 bases and the V segment lost 0 bases, leaving 6 bases of the junction unmatched. CDR3 protein: CASSLVAGGPSDTQYF. Here the CDR3 DNA reads TGCGCCAGCAGCTTGGTGGCGGGAGGGCCCTCAGATACGCAGTATTTT.

This clone was detected ten times or more. The J gene is TRBJ2-5, the V gene TRBV18, with TRBD2 matching 10 bases. J was trimmed by 7 bases and V by 0 bases; bases with no gene match: 8. This CDR3 is built from 16 residues. Germline values: CDR1 KGHSH, CDR2 LQKENI. This CDR3 is CASSPPSSGSLSTQYF. DNA for the CDR3: TGTGCCAGCTCACCACCGTCTAGCGGGAGTCTGTCGACCCAGTACTTC.

At least ten counts were recorded for this clone. The chain couples TRBV20-1 to TRBJ1-3; D might be TRBD1 (6 bases). The CDR3 totals 16 residues. Trimming removed 6 bases at V and 0 bases at J, with 18 bases between. CDR1 DFQATT and CDR2 SNEGSKA come from the germline V gene (reference sequence). The CDR3 here is CSAAGRQGISGNTIYF. The CDR3 DNA follows: TGCAGTGCCGCGGGTCGGCAGGGGATCTCTGGAAACACCATATATTTT.

Worth noting for this clone: Mismatch with germline at one junction end may stem from a read error. The chain uses TRBV2 and TRBJ2-7, with D unresolved. The germline V gene encodes CDR1 SNHLY and CDR2 FYNNEI. The CDR3 is 10 residues long. The CDR3 DNA sequence: TGTGCCAGCATTGACCACGATCAGTACTTC. Protein sequence: CASIDHDQYF.

This clone was observed at least ten times. The chain uses TRBV7-9 and TRBJ2-4, with TRBD2 matching over 8 bases. Germline values: CDR1 SEHNR, CDR2 FQNEAQ (reference sequence). This CDR3 region has 17 residues. With 1 base clipped from V and 6 bases from J, the junction kept 11 bases outside the gene matches. CDR3 nucleotides: TGTGCCAGCAGCTTAGGGGCGGGAGGTAGTTTTAGAAACATTCAGTACTTC. This gives the protein CASSLGAGGSFRNIQYF.

Ten or more counts support this clone. The chain's CDR3 is CASSLELSYEQYF. CDR3 DNA: TGTGCCAGCAGCTTGGAACTGAGCTACGAGCAGTACTTC. The V gene is TRBV5-4, the J gene TRBJ2-7; D not certain. Germline V gives CDR1 SGHNT, CDR2 YYREEE (reference sequence). CDR3 length: 13 residues. Deletions cut 0 bases from V and 3 bases from J, with 7 bases between.

This clone has a handful of counts. A single base separates this from a much larger clone, so it may be a read error. V is TRBV5-8 and J is TRBJ1-5; D gene uncertain. Germline CDR1 and CDR2: SGHTS and YDEGEE. Trimming removed 9 bases at V and 7 bases at J, with 11 bases between. CDR3 length equals 11 residues. The CDR3, as DNA: TGTGCCACCTCGCCTGTGCAGCCCCAGCATTTT. It encodes CATSPVQPQHF. The full variable domain, with the rest looked up from reference TRBV5-8 and TRBJ1-5, is EAGVTQSPTHLIKTRGQQATLRCSPISGHTSVYWYQQALGLGLQFLLWYDEGEERNRGNFPPRFSGRQFPNYSSELNVNALELEDSALYLCATSPVQPQHFGDGTRLSIL.

There are many counts of this clone. The chain recombines TRBV13 with TRBJ2-7; D may be TRBD1 (5 bases). In germline, CDR1 is PRHDT, CDR2 FYEKMQ (reference sequence). The ends were cut back, 5 bases at V and 4 bases at J, with 15 bases in the middle. CDR3 length: 14 amino acids. CDR3 sequence reads: CASSPDRQRYEQYF. CDR3 in DNA: TGTGCCAGCAGCCCGGACCGACAGAGGTACGAGCAGTACTTC.

Ten or more counts support this clone. The V call is TRBV2, the J call TRBJ1-2; TRBD1 might be the D (6 bases). Trimming pared 4 bases from V and 0 bases from J, leaving 12 bases between. This CDR3 has 15 residues. The germline V gene has CDR1 SNHLY and CDR2 FYNNEI. Written as DNA, the CDR3 is TGTGCCAGCAGTGTCGGGACATATTCTAACTATGGCTACACCTTC. This encodes CASSVGTYSNYGYTF.

In this sample, this clone turned up a few times. This sequence joins TRBV6-1 and TRBJ2-1; 12 bases line up with TRBD2. The CDR3 runs 13 residues. The trim removed 10 bases at V and 6 bases at J, leaving 4 bases unmatched. CDR1 MNHNS and CDR2 SASEGT come from the germline V gene. The CDR3 reads CATGLAGPNEQFF. Here the CDR3 DNA reads TGTGCCACCGGACTAGCGGGACCCAATGAGCAGTTCTTC.

This clone was seen ten or more times. The V call is TRBV30, the J call TRBJ1-2; the D is unclear. The CDR3 contains 15 residues. Trimming took off 0 bases at V and 5 bases at J, with 16 bases between the two ends. Germline values: CDR1 GTSNPN, CDR2 SVGIG (reference sequence). The CDR3 coding sequence is TGTGCCTGGAGTGTACAAGGGTTGGAAGTTTATGGCTACACCTTC. Translated: CAWSVQGLEVYGYTF.

This clone was seen many times. The rearrangement links TRBV30 to TRBJ1-6, with a possible D match to TRBD1 (5 bases). CDR1 and CDR2 from the germline V gene are GTSNPN and SVGIG (reference sequence). This CDR3 spans 16 amino acids. Trimming removed 0 bases from V and 7 bases from J, with 16 bases in between. CDR3 bases: TGTGCCTGGAGTGTCCAACCCGGGACTGGGAATTCACCCCTCCACTTT. This codes for CAWSVQPGTGNSPLHF.

Many counts were recorded for this clone. The V call is TRBV20-1, the J call TRBJ2-1; D gene unclear. Germline V gene data show CDR1 as DFQATT and CDR2 as SNEGSKA (reference sequence). With 4 bases removed from V and 0 bases from J, the gap between germline ends came to 13 bases. This CDR3 comprises 15 residues. Here the CDR3 DNA reads TGCAGTGCTACTTCAGCCTCCCTCTCCTACAATGAGCAGTTCTTC. It translates to CSATSASLSYNEQFF.

This clone was detected many times. The chain recombines TRBV20-1 with TRBJ1-1; TRBD1 aligns across 7 bases. This CDR3 spans 11 amino acids. Germline assignment: CDR1 DFQATT and CDR2 SNEGSKA (reference sequence). V gave up 7 bases and J gave up 1 base; unmatched junction bases: 0. As DNA, the CDR3 is TGCAGTGGGACAGGGAACACTGAAGCTTTCTTT. It yields the protein CSGTGNTEAFF.

This clone qualifies as medium-sized. This chain links TRBV20-1 with TRBJ2-7; D unresolved. Germline V gene lookup returns CDR1 DFQATT and CDR2 SNEGSKA (reference sequence). There are 15 residues in the CDR3. Trimming took off 0 bases at V and 7 bases at J, with 19 bases between the two ends. CDR3 region: CSARDMALEVKEQYF. In DNA form, the CDR3 reads TGCAGTGCTAGAGATATGGCCCTAGAAGTTAAAGAGCAGTACTTC.